This TCR beta chain is from a study of PD-1 blockade in classical Hodgkin lymphoma. Study context: Patients got intravenous nivolumab 3 mg/kg every 2 weeks. Whole-study findings and limits: Some patients began nivolumab under 1 year after ASCT. These patients were excluded from later analyses. Underlying causes for the observed repertoire differences were not defined, possibly disease activity or prior therapy.

This CDR3 has 15 amino acids. Germline assignment: CDR1 LNHDA and CDR2 SQIVND (reference sequence). V dropped 5 bases and J dropped 1; count of bases not matched to a gene: 5. The repertoire was sequenced with immunoSEQ multiplex PCR; TCRdb's copy has only in-frame clones and lacks some. The sample has 95,000 or so clones, roughly 84% seen once. With regard to this clone: The antigen is not known.

Relapses following autologous stem cell transplantation were seen in all patients, with brentuximab vedotin exposure varying. The V gene is TRBV19, the J gene TRBJ2-7, with 10 nucleotides matching TRBD1. Sequenced here: peripheral blood mononuclear cells (PBMCs), sampled at baseline. The source is a human donor with classical Hodgkin lymphoma. The CDR3 DNA sequence: TGTGCCAGTAGTGACCGGGACAGGGGTTCCTACGAGCAGTACTTC. The encoded protein is CASSDRDRGSYEQYF.